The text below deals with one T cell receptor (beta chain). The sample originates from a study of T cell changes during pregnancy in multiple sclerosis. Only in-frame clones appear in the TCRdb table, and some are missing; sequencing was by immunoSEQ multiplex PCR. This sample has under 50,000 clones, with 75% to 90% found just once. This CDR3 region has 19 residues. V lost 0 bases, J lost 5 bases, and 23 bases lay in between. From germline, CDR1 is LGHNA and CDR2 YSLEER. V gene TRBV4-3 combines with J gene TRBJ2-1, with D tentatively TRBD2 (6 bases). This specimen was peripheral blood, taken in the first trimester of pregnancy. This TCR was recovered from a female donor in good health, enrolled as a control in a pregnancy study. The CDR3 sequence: CASSQERGSIGAPNNEQFF. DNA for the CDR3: TGCGCCAGCAGCCAAGAGCGGGGCTCGATAGGGGCCCCGAACAATGAGCAGTTCTTC.